The 16 T cell receptor beta chains given below trace back to one sample, sequenced in a study of human T cells and chemical hapten exposure. From the 5' RACE reads, TCRdb called clonotypes with MiXCR, one entry per CDR3 protein. The sample gives 110,000 or so distinct CDR3 sequences, approximately 20% of which show up once; around 2.7% is in the top ten. Whole blood that had not been fractionated was the source of extracted total RNA. The source is a human donor in good health.

The chain links TRBV4-1 to TRBJ2-1; 8 nucleotides agree with TRBD2. Germline CDR1 and CDR2: MGHRA and YSYEKL. CDR3 size: 15 residues. V was clipped by 0 bases and J by 16 bases; unmatched bases: 14. The CDR3 DNA sequence: TGCGCCAGCAGCCAAGATACTATGCCAACGGGAGGGCAATTCTTC. Protein: CASSQDTMPTGGQFF.

This clonotype showed up just a few times. V gene TRBV7-2 combines with J gene TRBJ2-1; 11 bases align to TRBD2. Germline CDR1 SGHTA, CDR2 FQGNSA. J gave up 7 bases and V 5 bases, and 7 bases lay outside the gene matches. The CDR3 contains 15 residues. CDR3 in amino acids: CASSPRLAGNNEQFF. CDR3 DNA: TGTGCCAGCAGCCCGCGACTAGCGGGGAATAATGAGCAGTTCTTC. Together with reference TRBV7-2 and TRBJ2-1, the CDR3 gives the full variable domain: GAGVSQSPSNKVTEKGKDVELRCDPISGHTALYWYRQSLGQGLEFLIYFQGNSAPDKSGLPSDRFSAERTGGSVSTLTIQRTQQEDSAVYLCASSPRLAGNNEQFFGPGTRLTVL.

The V call is TRBV28, the J call TRBJ2-7; D perhaps matches TRBD1 (8 bases). Germline lookup yields CDR1 MDHEN and CDR2 SYDVKM. V was trimmed by 5 bases and J by 3 bases, leaving 17 bases between them. This CDR3 contains 15 residues. Written as DNA, the CDR3 is TGTGCCAGCAGTAGGGGGGGGACAGGAGTCTACGAGCAGTACTTC. Protein: CASSRGGTGVYEQYF.

This clonotype was seen more than once but under ten times. J is TRBJ2-1 and V is TRBV29-1; 14 nucleotides match TRBD2. The CDR3 sequence is 17 residues long. Unmatched junction bases numbered 13, after V lost 6 bases and J lost 6 bases. CDR1 is SQVTM, CDR2 ANQGSEA, per germline. The CDR3 nucleotides are TGCAGCGTGAGGGGAGGGACTAGCGGGAGTGTCGGCAATGAGCAGTTCTTC. Translating it yields CSVRGGTSGSVGNEQFF.

V gene TRBV6-2 or TRBV6-3 combines with J gene TRBJ1-5, with TRBD1 matching over 7 bases. CDR3 length equals 15 residues. Germline V CDR1 and CDR2: MNHEY, SVGEGT. V lost 3 bases to trimming and J lost 7 bases; unmatched junction nucleotides: 9. The CDR3: CASSYFGTDYQPQHF. CDR3 coding DNA: TGTGCCAGCAGTTATTTTGGGACAGATTACCAGCCCCAGCATTTT.

V usage is TRBV29-1 and J usage is TRBJ2-1; D is perhaps TRBD1 (6 bases). The germline V gene has CDR1 SQVTM and CDR2 ANQGSEA. The CDR3 is 12 amino acids. Trimming stripped 3 bases from V and 8 bases from J, with 11 bases between. CDR3 residues: CSVDDRSYEQFF. As DNA, the CDR3 is TGCAGCGTTGACGACAGGTCCTATGAGCAGTTCTTC.

This clonotype was observed a few times. This chain uses TRBV27 with TRBJ1-1; D may be TRBD1 (6 bases). The CDR3 sequence is 13 residues long. Germline lookup yields CDR1 MNHEY and CDR2 SMNVEV (reference sequence). Trimming removed 8 bases at V and 1 base at J, with 11 bases between. CDR3 DNA: TGTGCCAGCCTGGGGGCCACGAACACTGAAGCTTTCTTT. Translating it yields CASLGATNTEAFF.

This chain links TRBV6-2 or TRBV6-3 with TRBJ1-1, with 9 bases that match TRBD1. The trim removed 4 bases at V and 5 bases at J, leaving 8 bases unmatched. CDR3 length equals 15 residues. Germline loops: CDR1 MNHEY, CDR2 SVGEGT. DNA of the CDR3: TGTGCCAGCAGTTCGGCCGGGACAGGGTCAACTGAAGCTTTCTTT. It translates to CASSSAGTGSTEAFF.

The rearrangement joins TRBV25-1 to TRBJ2-5, with D unclear. The V gene's germline CDR1 is MGHDK and CDR2 SYGVNS. The V end lost 1 base, the J end lost 2 bases, and 8 bases lay between the germline ends. The length of the CDR3 is 14 residues. In DNA, the CDR3 is TGTGCCAGCAGTGAATTCACCAGACAAGAGACCCAGTACTTC. Translation gives CASSEFTRQETQYF.

Only a few counts were recorded for this clonotype. This chain uses TRBV4-2 with TRBJ2-2; TRBD2 aligns across 8 bases. Germline V gene lookup returns CDR1 LGHNA and CDR2 YNFKEQ. The trim removed 5 bases at V and 2 bases at J, leaving 4 bases unmatched. The CDR3 sequence is 15 residues long. In DNA form, the CDR3 reads TGTGCCAGCAGCTCCCTAGCGGGTAACACCGGGGAGCTGTTTTTT. It encodes CASSSLAGNTGELFF.

This clonotype was seen more than once but under ten times. The chain links TRBV20-1 to TRBJ2-3, with D perhaps TRBD1 (12 bases). CDR3 length: 23 residues. V was clipped by 1 base and J by 4 bases, with 39 bases between them. Germline V gene lookup returns CDR1 DFQATT and CDR2 SNEGSKA (reference sequence). The CDR3 DNA is TGCAGTGCTAGAGGAGGGACAGGGGGCATCTCCTCTAGCGGGAGGTCGGGTGCAGATACGCAGTATTTT. Encoded protein: CSARGGTGGISSSGRSGADTQYF.

A few counts support this clonotype. The chain has TRBV12-3 or TRBV12-4 and TRBJ2-7, with D hard to call. CDR3 size: 11 residues. Between the trimmed V and J ends, which lost 6 bases and 4 bases, there was a span of 7 bases. CDR3 coding DNA: TGTGCCAGCAGCCGAACGTACGAGCAGTACTTC. This sequence encodes CASSRTYEQYF.

This clonotype was seen only once. The chain has TRBV28 and TRBJ2-7; D is uncertain. V lost 2 bases and J lost 2, with 7 bases in between. Germline V lookup: CDR1 MDHEN, CDR2 SYDVKM. This CDR3 is built from 13 residues. This CDR3 is CASSLAKAYEQYF. The DNA of the CDR3 is TGTGCCAGCAGTTTAGCCAAGGCCTACGAGCAGTACTTC.

The rearrangement joins TRBV13 to TRBJ2-6; TRBD2 aligns across 8 bases. Germline V CDR1 and CDR2: PRHDT, FYEKMQ (reference sequence). V lost 7 bases to trimming and J lost 4 bases; unmatched junction nucleotides: 18. This CDR3 has 19 amino acids. The CDR3 reads CASTATASGFPLGANVLTF. CDR3 bases: TGTGCCAGCACCGCGACGGCTAGCGGGTTTCCCCTCGGGGCCAACGTCCTGACTTTC.

The chain joins TRBV12-1 to TRBJ2-2; no DNA check was done on the table's D call, TRBD2. TRBV12-1 is labeled a pseudogene. The length of the CDR3 is 21 residues. CDR3 residues: CASSFGELLGRPSRNTGELFF. Here the CDR3 DNA reads TGTGCCAGCAGCTTCGGAGAGTTACTCGGACGGCCGAGCCGAAACACCGGGGAGCTGTTTTTT.

The chain couples TRBV28 to TRBJ1-1, with D possibly matching TRBD1 (5 bases). The CDR3 totals 19 residues. CDR1 is MDHEN, CDR2 SYDVKM, per germline. Trimming took off 5 bases at V and 2 bases at J, with 27 bases between the two ends. The CDR3 spells CASSPSREAGTLGNTEAFF. CDR3 in DNA: TGTGCCAGCAGTCCGAGTCGCGAAGCAGGGACTTTAGGAAACACTGAAGCTTTCTTT. Full variable domain (remainder filled in from reference TRBV28 and TRBJ1-1): DVKVTQSSRYLVKRTGEKVFLECVQDMDHENMFWYRQDPGLGLRLIYFSYDVKMKEKGDIPEGYSVSREKKERFSLILESASTNQTSMYLCASSPSREAGTLGNTEAFFGQGTRLTVV.